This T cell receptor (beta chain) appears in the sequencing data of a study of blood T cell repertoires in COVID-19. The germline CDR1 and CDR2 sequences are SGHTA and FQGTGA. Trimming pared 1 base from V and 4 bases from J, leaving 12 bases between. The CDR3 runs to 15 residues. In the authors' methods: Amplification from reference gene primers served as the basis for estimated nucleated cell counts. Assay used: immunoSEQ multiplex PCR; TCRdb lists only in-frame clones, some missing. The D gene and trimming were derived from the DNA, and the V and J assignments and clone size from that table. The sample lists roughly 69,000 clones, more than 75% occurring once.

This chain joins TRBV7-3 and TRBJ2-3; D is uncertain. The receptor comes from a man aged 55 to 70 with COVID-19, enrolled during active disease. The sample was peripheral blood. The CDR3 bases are TGTGCCAGCAGCTTAAATTCCTCCCCCGCAGATACGCAGTATTTT. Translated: CASSLNSSPADTQYF.